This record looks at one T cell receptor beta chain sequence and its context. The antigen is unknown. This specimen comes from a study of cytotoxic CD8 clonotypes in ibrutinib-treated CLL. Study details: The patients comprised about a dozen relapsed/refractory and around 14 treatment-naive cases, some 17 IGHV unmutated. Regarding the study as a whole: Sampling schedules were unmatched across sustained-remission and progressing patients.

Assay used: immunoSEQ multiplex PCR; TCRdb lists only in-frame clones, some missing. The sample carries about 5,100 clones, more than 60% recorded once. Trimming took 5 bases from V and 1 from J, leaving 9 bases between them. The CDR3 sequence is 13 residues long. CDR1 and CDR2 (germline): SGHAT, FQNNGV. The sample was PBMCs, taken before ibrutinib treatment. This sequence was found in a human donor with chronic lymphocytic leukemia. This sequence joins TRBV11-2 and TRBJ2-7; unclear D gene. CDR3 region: CASSLSISYEQYF. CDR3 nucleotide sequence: TGTGCCAGCAGCCTAAGCATATCCTACGAGCAGTACTTC.